This T cell receptor (beta chain) was recorded in a study of OX40 agonist ivuxolimab in advanced cancers. The study's findings and limits: Among the lowest peripheral clonal expansion occurred in 0.1-3.0 mg/kg partial responders. Clonal expansion from baseline to week 6 occurred in both CD4+ and CD8+ T cells.

After removal of 7 bases from V and 1 base from J, the junction contained 4 bases not matched to a gene. From germline, CDR1 is ENHRY and CDR2 SYGVKD. The CDR3 length is 13 residues. The table lists this clone with a few counts. Its antigen is as yet unknown. The data were produced by immunoSEQ multiplex PCR, yet TCRdb's version contains in-frame clones alone and is incomplete. The profile shows some 65,000 clones, around 85% of them singletons. The sequence derives from an adult with an advanced solid tumor such as melanoma, head and neck, liver or kidney cancer. The chain has TRBV10-3 and TRBJ2-7; TRBD1 matches at 7 bases. This specimen consisted of CD4+ or CD8+ T cells sorted from blood, obtained in a trial of the OX40 agonist ivuxolimab. Here the CDR3 DNA reads TGTGCCATCAACCGGGACAGATCCTACGAGCAGTACTTC. Encoded protein: CAINRDRSYEQYF.